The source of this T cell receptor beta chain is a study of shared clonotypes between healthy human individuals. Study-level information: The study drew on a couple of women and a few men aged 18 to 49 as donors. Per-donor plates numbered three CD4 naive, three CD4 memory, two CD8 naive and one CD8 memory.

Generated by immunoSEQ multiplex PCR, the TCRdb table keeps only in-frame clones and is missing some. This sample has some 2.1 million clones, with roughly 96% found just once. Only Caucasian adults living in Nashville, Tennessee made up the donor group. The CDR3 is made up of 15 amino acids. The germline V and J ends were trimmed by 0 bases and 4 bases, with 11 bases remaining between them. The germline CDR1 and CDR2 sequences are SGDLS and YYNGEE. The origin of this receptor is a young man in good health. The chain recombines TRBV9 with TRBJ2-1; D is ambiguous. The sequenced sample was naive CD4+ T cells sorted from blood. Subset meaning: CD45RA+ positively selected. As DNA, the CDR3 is TGTGCCAGCAGCGTAGAGCCGCAGGCTTACAATGAGCAGTTCTTC. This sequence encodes CASSVEPQAYNEQFF.